The sequence of this TCR beta chain was determined in a study of shared clonotypes between healthy human individuals. Overall study results and limits: Generally, naive subsets (rather than memory subsets) showed larger estimated richness. Clonotype sharing across donors was expected to vary with sequencing depth. About 5% was the fraction of naive CD4 clonotypes found shared across four donors.

Under the authors' procedure: For the immunoSEQ data, sequences were junction-only without quality scores, so filtering differed. Assay used: immunoSEQ multiplex PCR; TCRdb lists only in-frame clones, some missing. Clone size and the V and J calls come from that table; the DNA yielded D and trimming. The profile shows approximately 530,000 clones, about 96% of them singletons. The CDR3 has 14 residues. In germline, CDR1 is SGHRS, CDR2 YFSETQ. V lost 4 bases and J lost 0; bases outside the gene matches: 3. For this clone: Its antigen is unknown.

The rearrangement joins TRBV5-1 to TRBJ1-1; TRBD1 aligns across 7 bases. This TCR was recovered from a woman between 25 and 40 years old in good health. The sample was naive CD4+ T cells sorted from blood. Subset of the sample: CD45RA+ positively selected. The CDR3 reads CASSQDRVNTEAFF. The CDR3 region has the DNA TGCGCCAGCAGCCAAGACAGGGTGAACACTGAAGCTTTCTTT.